The present entry profiles one T cell receptor beta chain with its context. Its target antigen remains unknown. Per-nucleotide qualities are absent, and no much larger clonotype sits a single base away. For CDR1 and CDR2, the germline V gene (reference sequence) lists SEHNR and FQNEAQ. The CDR3 sequence holds 14 residues, the cysteine and phenylalanine included. CDR3 DNA only is kept here, 42 bases in frame from base 1. V lost 3 bases and J lost 5 bases, and the count of bases not matched to a germline gene is 6. The immunoSEQ Assay, a bias-controlled multiplex PCR, was used to amplify TCRbeta CDR3 regions from genomic DNA. The paper's data handling went like this. The number of nucleated cells in each sample was estimated from the amplification of reference gene primers within the assay. Sequence reads were collapsed and filtered to measure the absolute abundance of every unique TCRbeta CDR3 rearrangement. For each sample, productive Simpson clonality was calculated by taking the square root of Simpson's diversity index across productive rearrangements. TCRdb obtained this table from immuneACCESS and retained in-frame rearrangements with V and J assigned. These tables miss some clones; where compared with another copy, unresolved V genes account for less than half of the shortfall, and the remainder is unexplained. V, J and clone size are those of that table, while D and trimming were read from the DNA. The table for this sample lists more than 400,000 clones; approximately 85% of them were counted only once. About 3% of the sample comes from the top ten.

The sample comes from a study of blood T cell repertoires in COVID-19 (dated by TCRdb to between 2020 and 2021). Regarding the research as a whole: Samples covering the acute and convalescent phases of COVID-19 were provided by collaborators in the United States, Italy and Spain. The material from the prospective study consisted of cDNA or gDNA derived from T cells, B-cell-depleted T cells, or PBMCs. Deeply sampled blood TCRbeta repertoires from subjects exposed to, actively infected with, or recovered from COVID-19 were included in the dataset. The repertoires were made available in a free public database intended to serve as a resource for research on the immune response to SARS-CoV-2. Samples came from the ongoing ImmuneRACE study (first 160 participants) plus 1,254 subjects from 6 global collaborators. Sample metadata almost always included a de-identified subject ID, COVID-19 status, age in years and sex. Where available, HLA class I and class II types were obtained from metadata supplied by the sample provider rather than from assay-based typing.

The investigation overall reported the following: The amount of clinical and demographic metadata varied by source and participant and was provided uncurated.

Each collaborating institution followed its own protocols to collect whole blood in K2EDTA tubes. Collaborator samples were shipped for TCRbeta analysis as frozen whole blood, isolated PBMCs, or DNA extracted from either sample type. This chain is built from TRBV7-9 and TRBJ2-7, with TRBD1 matching 8 junction bases. The sequenced material came from peripheral blood. This clonotype was obtained from a human donor in a cohort sampled during active COVID-19. The DNA reads TGTGCCAGCAGCTTTCCGGGACAGGACGACGAGCAGTACTTC. This gives the protein CASSFPGQDDEQYF. With all but the CDR3 taken from the reference TRBV7-9 and TRBJ2-7 genes, the full variable domain is: DTGVSQNPRHKITKRGQNVTFRCDPISEHNRLYWYRQTLGQGPEFLTYFQNEAQLEKSRLLSDRFSAERPKGSFSTLEIQRTEQGDSAMYLCASSFPGQDDEQYFGPGTRLTVT.